The rows below give T cell receptor beta chains drawn from one sample of a study of T cells in Graves' hyperthyroidism and ophthalmopathy. Using its own MiXCR run on the multiplex PCR reads, TCRdb lists one record per CDR3 protein. The sample contains some 180,000 distinct CDR3 sequences, approximately 16% of which appear only once. Sequenced: blood. These receptors came from a woman between 45 and 65 years old with Graves' hyperthyroidism. Both conserved end residues are part of each CDR3. The D gene is left open where the match is weak. Not every row has a clone size; where given, it reads once, few, many or a size class.

V gene,D gene,J gene,clone size,CDR3 protein,CDR3 DNA
TRBV29-1,.,TRBJ2-7,.,CSVEEDISSYEQYF,TGCAGCGTTGAGGAGGACATTAGCTCCTACGAGCAGTACTTC
TRBV7-2,.,TRBJ1-5,many,CASSQTGNQPQHF,TGTGCCAGCAGCCAGACAGGCAATCAGCCCCAGCATTTT
TRBV10-3,TRBD1,TRBJ1-3,.,CAISTGARNTIYF,TGTGCCATCAGCACAGGGGCGAGAAACACCATATATTTT
TRBV28,.,TRBJ1-4,.,CASSPRLVEKLFF,TGTGCCAGCAGCCCCCGACTGGTTGAAAAACTGTTTTTT
TRBV10-3,.,TRBJ2-3,.,CAISESREDTQYF,TGTGCCATCAGTGAGTCGAGGGAGGATACGCAGTATTTT
TRBV12-3/TRBV12-4,TRBD2,TRBJ2-3,many,CASSLLLAGVTDTQYF,TGTGCCAGCAGTTTATTGCTAGCGGGAGTTACAGATACGCAGTATTTT
TRBV9,TRBD1,TRBJ2-7,.,CASSVWDSSYEQYF,TGTGCCAGCAGCGTATGGGACAGCTCCTACGAGCAGTACTTC
TRBV11-2,TRBD1,TRBJ2-3,many,CASSPYTNRGPQYF,TGTGCCAGCAGCCCCTACACGAACAGGGGTCCGCAGTATTTT
TRBV7-9,.,TRBJ1-3,.,CASSADKNGNTIYF,TGTGCCAGCAGCGCCGACAAAAATGGAAACACCATATATTTT
TRBV20-1,.,TRBJ2-1,many,CSAREMAPLNEQFF,TGCAGTGCTAGAGAGATGGCTCCGTTGAATGAGCAGTTCTTC
TRBV30,TRBD1,TRBJ1-2,many,CAWSVRQGDGYTF,TGTGCCTGGAGTGTACGACAGGGGGATGGCTACACCTTC
TRBV5-1,.,TRBJ1-1,many,CASSWALGTEAFF,TGCGCCAGCAGCTGGGCTTTGGGCACTGAAGCTTTCTTT
TRBV29-1,.,TRBJ2-5,many,CSARRGETQYF,TGCAGCGCGCGGAGGGGAGAGACCCAGTACTTC
TRBV12-3/TRBV12-4,TRBD1,TRBJ1-5,many,CASSMRQGGQPQHF,TGTGCCAGCAGTATGCGACAGGGAGGGCAGCCCCAGCATTTT
TRBV15,.,TRBJ2-1,.,CATSLPKGGNEQFF,TGTGCCACCAGCTTGCCCAAGGGTGGGAATGAGCAGTTCTTC
TRBV5-1,.,TRBJ1-3,.,CASSLELSGNTIYF,TGCGCCAGCAGCTTGGAACTCTCTGGAAACACCATATATTTT